What follows are 22 T cell receptor beta chains derived from one specimen sequenced in a study of regulatory T cells in long-lasting Graves disease. Time point described: newly diagnosed GD, antithyroid drugs for less than 3 months. PBMC RNA served as the TCR library source. CDR3 regions were amplified by Arm-PCR using iRepertoire HTBI primers to build TCR beta libraries. From the multiplex PCR reads, TCRdb called clonotypes with MiXCR, one entry per CDR3 protein. The sample yields over 350,000 distinct CDR3 sequences, around 15% seen once. These data also featured in a second study, about T cells in Graves' hyperthyroidism and ophthalmopathy.

The sequencing used peripheral blood mononuclear cells (PBMCs), collected at new diagnosis, from a patient treated with antithyroid drugs. These receptor sequences come from a woman aged 45-65 years with Graves disease.

This clonotype was detected many times. The chain joins TRBV2 to TRBJ1-2; D is unclear. Germline CDR1 SNHLY, CDR2 FYNNEI. V shed 3 bases and J shed 7 bases, with 12 bases lying between them. The CDR3 consists of 13 residues. The CDR3 DNA reads as TGTGCCAGCAGTGACGGGGTCGGCGTTGGCTACACCTTC. It encodes CASSDGVGVGYTF.

This clonotype was recorded at least ten times. This chain joins TRBV6-5 and TRBJ1-1, with TRBD1 matching over 9 bases. Germline V CDR1 and CDR2: MNHEY, SVGAGI. The junction had 14 bases not matched to a gene; V was cut back by 2 bases and J by 7 bases. This CDR3 contains 17 residues. For the CDR3, the DNA is TGTGCCAGCAGTTACCCCCCGGGACAGGGTGGCGGGGATGAAGCTTTCTTT. Translation: CASSYPPGQGGGDEAFF.

This chain uses TRBV18 with TRBJ2-1; the match to TRBD2 covers 7 bases. The V segment lost 4 bases and the J segment 14 bases; nucleotides outside the gene matches: 11. CDR1 and CDR2 (germline): KGHSH, LQKENI. This CDR3 region has 13 residues. CDR3 DNA sequence: TGTGCCAGCTCACTACGGGGGGTCCCGGGGGAGTTCTTC. Its protein product is CASSLRGVPGEFF.

The V gene is TRBV7-9, the J gene TRBJ2-1; D might be TRBD1 or TRBD2, each matching 5 bases. The CDR3 is made up of 19 amino acids. The V and J ends lost 4 bases and 0 bases respectively, with 22 bases between them. The V gene's germline CDR1 is SEHNR and CDR2 FQNEAQ (reference sequence). In DNA form, the CDR3 reads TGTGCCAGCAGCTCTCAAATGGGGTCGGGACCGAGCTCCTACAATGAGCAGTTCTTC. Translated, it gives CASSSQMGSGPSSYNEQFF. The complete variable domain, with remaining parts taken from reference TRBV7-9 and TRBJ2-1, reads DTGVSQNPRHKITKRGQNVTFRCDPISEHNRLYWYRQTLGQGPEFLTYFQNEAQLEKSRLLSDRFSAERPKGSFSTLEIQRTEQGDSAMYLCASSSQMGSGPSSYNEQFFGPGTRLTVL.

This clonotype has just a few counts. The chain is built from TRBV20-1 and TRBJ2-3; 14 nucleotides align to TRBD2. Trimming removed 6 bases from V and 2 bases from J; junction bases left unmatched: 13. Germline V lookup: CDR1 DFQATT, CDR2 SNEGSKA (reference sequence). The CDR3 length is 18 residues. For the CDR3, the DNA is TGCAGTGCCCTCGGGGGACTAGCGGGAGTCTCGAACACAGATACGCAGTATTTT. Translated, it gives CSALGGLAGVSNTDTQYF.

The table lists this clonotype with many counts. The chain links TRBV6-1 to TRBJ1-1; D may be TRBD1 (5 bases). V lost 6 bases, J lost 0 bases, and 11 bases lay in between. CDR3 size: 14 residues. CDR1 and CDR2 from the germline V gene are MNHNS and SASEGT. The CDR3 spells CASSKTGVNTEAFF. CDR3 nucleotide sequence: TGTGCCAGCAGCAAAACAGGTGTGAACACTGAAGCTTTCTTT.

This clonotype has a count of ten or more. The V call is TRBV28, the J call TRBJ1-6; TRBD1 might be the D (5 bases). V was clipped by 8 bases and J by 7 bases, with 18 bases between them. The CDR3 loop spans 15 amino acids. Per germline, CDR1 MDHEN and CDR2 SYDVKM. The CDR3 sequence: CASRPGRRGNSPLHF. For the CDR3, the DNA is TGTGCCAGCCGCCCGGGAAGGCGGGGGAATTCACCCCTCCACTTT.

This chain links TRBV20-1 with TRBJ2-7; D perhaps matches TRBD1 (6 bases). There are 13 residues in the CDR3. Per germline, CDR1 DFQATT and CDR2 SNEGSKA (reference sequence). With 4 bases removed from V and 0 bases from J, the gap between germline ends came to 10 bases. Here the CDR3 reads CSATDRSSYEQYF. Here the CDR3 DNA reads TGCAGTGCTACCGACAGGAGCTCCTACGAGCAGTACTTC.

This clonotype was seen many times. The chain combines TRBV20-1 with TRBJ2-5, with D tentatively TRBD1 or TRBD2 (7 bases each). From germline, CDR1 is DFQATT and CDR2 SNEGSKA (reference sequence). Trimming shortened V by 0 bases and J by 4 bases, and 15 bases separated the two germline ends. This CDR3 contains 15 residues. The CDR3: CSARETGEGPETQYF. The CDR3 region has the DNA TGCAGTGCTAGAGAAACAGGGGAGGGCCCAGAGACCCAGTACTTC.

The table lists this clonotype with a few counts. The chain employs TRBV19 and TRBJ1-5; TRBD1 matches 7 bases. CDR3 length: 16 residues. Germline trimming cut 3 bases from V and 4 bases from J; bases unmatched to any gene: 9. Germline V lookup: CDR1 LNHDA, CDR2 SQIVND (reference sequence). CDR3 sequence reads: CASSMGGQVTNQPQHF. The CDR3 region has the DNA TGTGCCAGTAGTATGGGAGGACAGGTTACAAATCAGCCCCAGCATTTT.

This clonotype came up many times. The J gene is TRBJ2-1, the V gene TRBV10-3; D gene uncertain. V lost 2 bases to trimming and J lost 7 bases, with 9 bases between them. Germline-derived CDR1 and CDR2 are ENHRY and SYGVKD. The CDR3 is 13 amino acids. Written as DNA, the CDR3 is TGTGCCATCAGTGAGCCGATTAGGAATGAGCAGTTCTTC. Translation gives CAISEPIRNEQFF.

The CDR3 region has the DNA TGTGCCAGCAGCCCCGAGGTTGGCCCCTCCTACGAGCAGTACTTC. It specifies CASSPEVGPSYEQYF. J is TRBJ2-7 and V is TRBV9; D gene ambiguous. CDR1 and CDR2 (germline): SGDLS, YYNGEE. This CDR3 comprises 15 residues. Trimming took 4 bases from V and 0 from J, leaving 14 bases between them.

This clonotype appeared many times. The chain uses TRBV28 and TRBJ2-7; perhaps TRBD2 as D (6 bases). This CDR3 comprises 13 residues. The V gene lost 5 bases and the J gene lost 6 bases, with 14 bases spanning the gap. Germline CDR1 and CDR2: MDHEN and SYDVKM. Here the CDR3 DNA reads TGTGCCAGCAGTCGCGGGAATTCTCCCGAGCAGTACTTC. Translating gives CASSRGNSPEQYF.

At least ten counts were recorded for this clonotype. This chain connects TRBV11-2 to TRBJ2-6; the D is unclear. Trimming took 5 bases from V and 4 from J, leaving 9 bases between them. Germline values: CDR1 SGHAT, CDR2 FQNNGV. The CDR3 has 14 residues. The chain's CDR3 is CASSPDPGANVLTF. CDR3 sequence (DNA): TGTGCCAGCAGCCCCGATCCCGGGGCCAACGTCCTGACTTTC.

This clonotype has only a few counts. This CDR3 reads CGSRGEGLTTEAFF. In nucleotides, the CDR3 is TGTGGCTCCAGGGGCGAGGGGTTGACCACTGAAGCTTTCTTT. The chain combines TRBV28 with TRBJ1-1; TRBD1 might be the D (6 bases). The CDR3 is 14 residues long. From germline, CDR1 is MDHEN and CDR2 SYDVKM.

V usage is TRBV18 and J usage is TRBJ2-7, with TRBD2 identical over 7 bases. The germline CDR1 and CDR2 sequences are KGHSH and LQKENI. This CDR3 comprises 15 residues. Losses at the gene ends were 0 bases for V and 3 bases for J; bases not matched to a gene: 5. The CDR3: CASSPPSSGSYEQYF. In DNA, the CDR3 is TGTGCCAGCTCACCACCGTCTAGCGGAAGCTACGAGCAGTACTTC.

The table lists this clonotype with many counts. The gene calls are TRBV24-1 and TRBJ2-1; 8 nucleotides align to TRBD2. V was pared by 5 bases and J by 12 bases, with 8 bases of the junction left unmatched. The CDR3 length is 13 residues. Germline loops: CDR1 KGHDR, CDR2 SFDVKD. The CDR3 DNA is TGTGCCACCAGTGCCACCGGGAGGGGGACGCAGTTCTTC. Translating gives CATSATGRGTQFF.

V gene TRBV24-1 combines with J gene TRBJ2-1, with D possibly being TRBD2 (5 bases). The CDR3 has 17 amino acids. In germline, CDR1 is KGHDR, CDR2 SFDVKD. Trimming took off 5 bases at V and 0 bases at J, with 16 bases between the two ends. The CDR3 is CATSGYGGESSYNEQFF. The CDR3 DNA reads TGTGCCACCAGTGGGTATGGAGGAGAGAGCTCCTACAATGAGCAGTTCTTC.

This clonotype appeared a few times. V is TRBV5-1 and J is TRBJ2-6; the D is unclear. V gave up 0 bases and J gave up 0 bases, with 4 bases separating them. The CDR3 is 15 residues long. Germline V gene data show CDR1 as SGHRS and CDR2 as YFSETQ. The CDR3 sequence: CASSLAASGANVLTF. Here the CDR3 DNA reads TGCGCCAGCAGCTTGGCTGCCTCTGGGGCCAACGTCCTGACTTTC.

This clonotype was observed a handful of times. J is TRBJ2-6 and V is TRBV12-5; 8 bases fit TRBD1. Germline values: CDR1 LGHNT, CDR2 FRNRAP. This CDR3 is 17 amino acids long. V lost 1 base and J lost 0; bases outside the gene matches: 2. The CDR3: CASGLGTGSSGANVLTF. The CDR3 DNA is TGTGCTAGTGGTTTGGGGACAGGGAGCTCTGGGGCCAACGTCCTGACTTTC.

This clonotype has a handful of counts. This chain joins TRBV28 and TRBJ2-5; D remains ambiguous. Trimming left V 3 bases short and J 1 base short, with 12 bases between. Germline lookup yields CDR1 MDHEN and CDR2 SYDVKM. This CDR3 has 15 residues. This CDR3 reads CASSFDGNPQETQYF. Written as DNA, the CDR3 is TGTGCCAGCAGTTTTGACGGCAATCCCCAAGAGACCCAGTACTTC.

Ten or more counts support this clonotype. This chain uses TRBV11-2 with TRBJ2-3; possible D gene TRBD2, 5 bases. CDR3 size: 17 residues. Germline V gives CDR1 SGHAT, CDR2 FQNNGV. V lost 5 bases and J lost 2, with 20 bases in between. Here the CDR3 reads CASSTQTRETNTDTQYF. The DNA of the CDR3 is TGTGCCAGCAGCACCCAAACTAGGGAAACAAACACAGATACGCAGTATTTT. Together with reference TRBV11-2 and TRBJ2-3, the CDR3 gives the full variable domain: EAGVAQSPRYKIIEKRQSVAFWCNPISGHATLYWYQQILGQGPKLLIQFQNNGVVDDSQLPKDRFSAERLKGVDSTLKIQPAKLEDSAVYLCASSTQTRETNTDTQYFGPGTRLTVL.